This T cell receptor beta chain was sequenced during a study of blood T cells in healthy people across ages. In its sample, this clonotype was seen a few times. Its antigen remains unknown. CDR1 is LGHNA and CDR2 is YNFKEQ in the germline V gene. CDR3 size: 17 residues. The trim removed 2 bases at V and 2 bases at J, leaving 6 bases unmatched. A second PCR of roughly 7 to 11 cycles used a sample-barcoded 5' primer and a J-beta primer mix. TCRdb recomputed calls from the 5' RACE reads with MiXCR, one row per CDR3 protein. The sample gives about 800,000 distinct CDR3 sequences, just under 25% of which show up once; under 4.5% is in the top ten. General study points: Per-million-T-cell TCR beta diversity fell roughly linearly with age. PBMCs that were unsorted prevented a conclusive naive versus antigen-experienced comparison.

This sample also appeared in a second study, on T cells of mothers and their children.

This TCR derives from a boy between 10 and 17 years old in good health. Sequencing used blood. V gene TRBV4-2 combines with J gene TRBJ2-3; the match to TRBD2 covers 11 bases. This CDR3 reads CASSQIAGGRATDTQYF. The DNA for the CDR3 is TGTGCCAGCAGCCAAATAGCGGGAGGGCGGGCCACAGATACGCAGTATTTT.